This TCR beta chain was captured by sequencing in a study of blood T cell repertoires in COVID-19. Study as a whole: The study drew acute and convalescent COVID-19 samples from the United States, Italy and Spain. The cDNA or gDNA used as material had been derived from T cells, B-cell-depleted T cells, or PBMCs.

Authors' analysis steps: For nucleated cells, counts were estimated from reference gene primer amplification. TCRdb keeps only in-frame clones here, not all; method: immunoSEQ multiplex PCR. From that table come the V and J calls and clone size; the DNA was used to work out D and trimming. The sample includes some 190,000 clones, about 84% of them seen just once. Seattle researchers signed up patients amid active infection and tracked them longitudinally. The sequenced sample consisted of peripheral blood. This receptor was identified in a woman of 80 years or more with COVID-19, enrolled during active disease.

Here the CDR3 reads CAISDTKQGIDTQYF. DNA of the CDR3: TGTGCCATCAGTGATACCAAACAGGGAATTGATACGCAGTATTTT. The chain carries TRBV10-3 and TRBJ2-3; D is possibly TRBD1 (6 bases). The V and J ends lost 3 bases and 6 bases respectively, with 16 bases between them. This CDR3 comprises 15 residues. From germline, CDR1 is ENHRY and CDR2 SYGVKD.